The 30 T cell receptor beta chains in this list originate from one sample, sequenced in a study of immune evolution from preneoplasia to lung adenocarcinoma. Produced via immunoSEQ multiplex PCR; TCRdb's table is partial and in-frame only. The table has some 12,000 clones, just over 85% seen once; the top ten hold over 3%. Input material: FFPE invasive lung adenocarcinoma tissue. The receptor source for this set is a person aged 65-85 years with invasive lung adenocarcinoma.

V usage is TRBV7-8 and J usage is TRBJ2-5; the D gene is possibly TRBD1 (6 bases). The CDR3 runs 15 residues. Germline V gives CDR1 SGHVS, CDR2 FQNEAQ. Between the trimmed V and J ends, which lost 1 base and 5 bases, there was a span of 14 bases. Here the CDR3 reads CASSLGVGAWETQYF. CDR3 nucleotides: TGTGCCAGCAGCTTAGGGGTGGGGGCCTGGGAGACCCAGTACTTC.

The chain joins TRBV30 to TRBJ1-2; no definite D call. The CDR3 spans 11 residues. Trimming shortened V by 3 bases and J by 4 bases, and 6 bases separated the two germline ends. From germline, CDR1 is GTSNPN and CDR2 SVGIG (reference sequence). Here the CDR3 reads CAWREGYGYTF. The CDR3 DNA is TGTGCCTGGAGGGAGGGCTATGGCTACACCTTC.

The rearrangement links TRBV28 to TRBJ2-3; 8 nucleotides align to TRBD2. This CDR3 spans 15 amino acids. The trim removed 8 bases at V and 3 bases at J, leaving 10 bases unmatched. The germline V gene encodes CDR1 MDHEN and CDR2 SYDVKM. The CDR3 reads CASYSHPGGTDTQYF. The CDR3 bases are TGTGCCAGCTACAGCCACCCGGGGGGGACAGATACGCAGTATTTT. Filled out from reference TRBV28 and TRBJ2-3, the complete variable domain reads DVKVTQSSRYLVKRTGEKVFLECVQDMDHENMFWYRQDPGLGLRLIYFSYDVKMKEKGDIPEGYSVSREKKERFSLILESASTNQTSMYLCASYSHPGGTDTQYFGPGTRLTVL.

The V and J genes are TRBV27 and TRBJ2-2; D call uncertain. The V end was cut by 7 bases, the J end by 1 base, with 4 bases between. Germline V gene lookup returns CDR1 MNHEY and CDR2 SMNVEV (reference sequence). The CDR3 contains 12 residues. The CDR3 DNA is TGTGCCAGCACAGGGAACACCGGGGAGCTGTTTTTT. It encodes CASTGNTGELFF.

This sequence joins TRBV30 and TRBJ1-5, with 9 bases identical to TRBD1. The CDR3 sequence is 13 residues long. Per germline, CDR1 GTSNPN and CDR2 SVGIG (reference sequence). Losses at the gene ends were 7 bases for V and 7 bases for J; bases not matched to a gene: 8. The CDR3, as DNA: TGTGCCTCAGCCGGGACAGGGAACCAGCCCCAGCATTTT. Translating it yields CASAGTGNQPQHF.

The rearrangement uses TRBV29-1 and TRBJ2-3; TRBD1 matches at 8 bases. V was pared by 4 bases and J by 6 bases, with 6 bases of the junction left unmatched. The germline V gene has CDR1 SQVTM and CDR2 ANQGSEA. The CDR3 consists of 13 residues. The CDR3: CSVVPQGADTQYF. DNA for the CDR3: TGCAGCGTTGTACCGCAGGGGGCGGATACGCAGTATTTT.

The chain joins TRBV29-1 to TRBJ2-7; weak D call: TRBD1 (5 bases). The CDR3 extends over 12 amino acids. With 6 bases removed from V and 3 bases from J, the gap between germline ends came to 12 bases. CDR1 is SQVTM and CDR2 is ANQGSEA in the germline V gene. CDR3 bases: TGCAGCGTCTCAGACAGCTACTACGAGCAGTACTTC. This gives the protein CSVSDSYYEQYF.

CDR3 bases: TGTGCCAGCAGTACCCATAGGACAGGGGGAGACGAAGCTTTCTTT. It is translated as CASSTHRTGGDEAFF. This rearrangement joins TRBV28 to TRBJ1-1; 10 bases line up with TRBD1. CDR1 is MDHEN, CDR2 SYDVKM, per germline. V shed 5 bases and J 8 bases; nucleotides not matched to a gene: 11. The CDR3 consists of 15 residues.

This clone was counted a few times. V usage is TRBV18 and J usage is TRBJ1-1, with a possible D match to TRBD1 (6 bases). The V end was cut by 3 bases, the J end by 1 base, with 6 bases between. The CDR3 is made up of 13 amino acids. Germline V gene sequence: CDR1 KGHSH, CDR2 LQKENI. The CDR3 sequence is CASSPGQNTEAFF. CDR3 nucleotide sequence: TGTGCCAGCTCACCGGGACAGAACACTGAAGCTTTCTTT.

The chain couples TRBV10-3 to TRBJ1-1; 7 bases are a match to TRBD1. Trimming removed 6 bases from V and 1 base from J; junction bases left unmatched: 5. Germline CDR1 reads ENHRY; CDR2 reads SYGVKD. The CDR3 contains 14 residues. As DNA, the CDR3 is TGTGCCATCAGAGGGACAGCAGAGAACACTGAAGCTTTCTTT. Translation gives CAIRGTAENTEAFF.

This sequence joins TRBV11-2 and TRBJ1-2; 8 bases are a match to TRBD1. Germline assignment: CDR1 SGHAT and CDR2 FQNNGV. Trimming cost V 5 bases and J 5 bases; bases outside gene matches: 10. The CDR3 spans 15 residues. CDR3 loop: CASSPRTGHPYGYTF. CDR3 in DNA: TGTGCCAGCAGCCCTCGGACAGGGCACCCGTATGGCTACACCTTC.

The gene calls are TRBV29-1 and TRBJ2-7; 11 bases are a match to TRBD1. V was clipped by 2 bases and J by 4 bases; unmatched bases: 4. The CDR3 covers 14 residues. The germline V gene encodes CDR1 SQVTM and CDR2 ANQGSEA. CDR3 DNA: TGCAGCGTTGAACTGGGACAGGGGGGGTACGAGCAGTACTTC. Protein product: CSVELGQGGYEQYF.

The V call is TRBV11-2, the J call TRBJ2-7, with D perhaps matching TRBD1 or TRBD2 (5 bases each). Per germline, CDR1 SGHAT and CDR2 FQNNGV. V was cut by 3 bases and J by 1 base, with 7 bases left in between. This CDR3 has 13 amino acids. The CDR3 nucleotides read TGTGCCAGCAGCTTGGGGGTTTCCTACGAGCAGTACTTC. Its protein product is CASSLGVSYEQYF.

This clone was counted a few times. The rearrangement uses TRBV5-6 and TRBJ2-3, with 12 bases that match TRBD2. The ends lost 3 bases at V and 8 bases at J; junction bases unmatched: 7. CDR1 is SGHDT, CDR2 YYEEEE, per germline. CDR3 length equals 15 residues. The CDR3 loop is CASSSGLAGSGTQYF. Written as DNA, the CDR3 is TGTGCCAGCAGCTCAGGACTAGCGGGATCAGGTACGCAGTATTTT.

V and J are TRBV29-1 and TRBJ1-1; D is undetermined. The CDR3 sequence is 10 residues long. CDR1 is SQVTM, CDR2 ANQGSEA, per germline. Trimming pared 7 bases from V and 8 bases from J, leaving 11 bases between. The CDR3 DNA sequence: TGCAGCGCCCTAGACGGAGAAGCTTTCTTT. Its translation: CSALDGEAFF. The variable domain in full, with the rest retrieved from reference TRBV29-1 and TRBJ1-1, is SAVISQKPSRDICQRGTSLTIQCQVDSQVTMMFWYRQQPGQSLTLIATANQGSEATYESGFVIDKFPISRPNLTFSTLTVSNMSPEDSSIYLCSALDGEAFFGQGTRLTVV.

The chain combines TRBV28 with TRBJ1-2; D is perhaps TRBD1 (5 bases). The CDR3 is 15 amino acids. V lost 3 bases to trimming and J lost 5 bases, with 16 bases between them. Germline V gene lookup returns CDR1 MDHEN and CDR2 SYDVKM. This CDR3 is CASSFSGRVGYGYTF. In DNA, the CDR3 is TGTGCCAGCAGTTTCTCTGGCAGGGTGGGTTATGGCTACACCTTC.

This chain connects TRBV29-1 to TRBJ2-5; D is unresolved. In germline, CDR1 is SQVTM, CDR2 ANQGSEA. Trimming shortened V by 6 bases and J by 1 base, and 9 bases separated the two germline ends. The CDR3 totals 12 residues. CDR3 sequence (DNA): TGCAGCGTGGGTAGGGCCCAAGAGACCCAGTACTTC. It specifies CSVGRAQETQYF.

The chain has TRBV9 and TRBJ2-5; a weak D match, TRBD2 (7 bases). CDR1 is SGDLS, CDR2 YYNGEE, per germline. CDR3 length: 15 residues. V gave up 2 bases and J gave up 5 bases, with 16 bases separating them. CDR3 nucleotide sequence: TGTGCCAGCAGCGTTGGTGCGGGGGCTCGTGAGACCCAGTACTTC. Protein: CASSVGAGARETQYF.

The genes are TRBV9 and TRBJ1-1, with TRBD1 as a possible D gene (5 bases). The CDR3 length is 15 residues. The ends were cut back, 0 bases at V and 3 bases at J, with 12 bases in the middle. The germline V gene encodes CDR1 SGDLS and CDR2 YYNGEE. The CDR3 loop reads CASSVDRPRDTEAFF. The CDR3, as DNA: TGTGCCAGCAGCGTAGACAGGCCCAGGGACACTGAAGCTTTCTTT. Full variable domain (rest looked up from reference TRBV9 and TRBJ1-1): DSGVTQTPKHLITATGQRVTLRCSPRSGDLSVYWYQQSLDQGLQFLIQYYNGEERAKGNILERFSAQQFPDLHSELNLSSLELGDSALYFCASSVDRPRDTEAFFGQGTRLTVV.

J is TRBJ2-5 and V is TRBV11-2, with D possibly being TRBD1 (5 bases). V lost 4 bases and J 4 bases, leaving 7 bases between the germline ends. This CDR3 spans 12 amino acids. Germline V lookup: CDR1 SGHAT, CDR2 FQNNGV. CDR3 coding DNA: TGTGCCAGCAGCTCGCAGGGAGAGACCCAGTACTTC. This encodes CASSSQGETQYF.

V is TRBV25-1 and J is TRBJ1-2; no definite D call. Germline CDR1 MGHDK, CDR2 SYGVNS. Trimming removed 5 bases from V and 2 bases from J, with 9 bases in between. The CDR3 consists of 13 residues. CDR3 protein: CASSFGSNYGYTF. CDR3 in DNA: TGTGCCAGCAGTTTCGGGAGCAACTATGGCTACACCTTC.

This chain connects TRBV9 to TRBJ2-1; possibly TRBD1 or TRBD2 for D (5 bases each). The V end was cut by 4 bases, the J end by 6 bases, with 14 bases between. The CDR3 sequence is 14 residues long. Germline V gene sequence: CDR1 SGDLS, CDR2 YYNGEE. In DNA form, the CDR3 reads TGTGCCAGCAGCTTCATTCGGGACGGCAATGAGCAGTTCTTC. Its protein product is CASSFIRDGNEQFF.

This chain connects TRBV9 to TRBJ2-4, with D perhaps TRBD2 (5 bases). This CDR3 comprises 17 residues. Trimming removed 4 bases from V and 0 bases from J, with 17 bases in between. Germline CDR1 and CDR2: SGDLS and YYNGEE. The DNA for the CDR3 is TGTGCCAGCAGCCCTACCCAACTAGGGCTAGCCAAAAACATTCAGTACTTC. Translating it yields CASSPTQLGLAKNIQYF.

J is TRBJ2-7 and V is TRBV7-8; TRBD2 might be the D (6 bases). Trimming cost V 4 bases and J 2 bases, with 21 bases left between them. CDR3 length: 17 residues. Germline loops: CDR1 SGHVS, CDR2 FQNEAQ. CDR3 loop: CASSSRRDFKLAYEQYF. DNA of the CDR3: TGTGCCAGCAGCTCCCGCCGGGACTTCAAACTAGCCTACGAGCAGTACTTC.

Here the CDR3 reads CASSPGTSGGYTF. The CDR3 nucleotides read TGTGCCAGCAGCCCAGGGACTAGCGGTGGCTACACCTTC. The chain joins TRBV5-4 to TRBJ1-2; weak D call: TRBD1 (5 bases). CDR1 is SGHNT and CDR2 is YYREEE in the germline V gene (reference sequence). V lost 4 bases and J lost 7, with 14 bases in between. This CDR3 region has 13 residues.

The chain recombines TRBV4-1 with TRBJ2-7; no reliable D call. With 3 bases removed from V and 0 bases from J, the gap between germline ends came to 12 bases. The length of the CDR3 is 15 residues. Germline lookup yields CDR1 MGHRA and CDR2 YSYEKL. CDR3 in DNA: TGCGCCAGCAGCCAGTCGAGTGATAGCTCCTACGAGCAGTACTTC. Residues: CASSQSSDSSYEQYF.

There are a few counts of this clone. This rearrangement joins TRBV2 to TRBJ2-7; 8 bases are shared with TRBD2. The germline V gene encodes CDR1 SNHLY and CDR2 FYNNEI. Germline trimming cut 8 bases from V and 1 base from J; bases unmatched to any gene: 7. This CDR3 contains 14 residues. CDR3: CASGSGSLSYEQYF. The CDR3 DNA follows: TGTGCCAGCGGAAGCGGGAGCCTATCCTACGAGCAGTACTTC. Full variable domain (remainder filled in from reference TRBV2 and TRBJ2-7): EPEVTQTPSHQVTQMGQEVILRCVPISNHLYFYWYRQILGQKVEFLVSFYNNEISEKSEIFDDQFSVERPDGSNFTLKIRSTKLEDSAMYFCASGSGSLSYEQYFGPGTRLTVT.

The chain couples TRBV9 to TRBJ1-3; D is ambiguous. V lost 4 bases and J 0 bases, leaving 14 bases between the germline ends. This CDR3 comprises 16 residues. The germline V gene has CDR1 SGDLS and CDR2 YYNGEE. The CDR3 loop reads CASSPRDLSSGNTIYF. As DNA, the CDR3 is TGTGCCAGCAGCCCCCGGGATTTAAGCTCTGGAAACACCATATATTTT.

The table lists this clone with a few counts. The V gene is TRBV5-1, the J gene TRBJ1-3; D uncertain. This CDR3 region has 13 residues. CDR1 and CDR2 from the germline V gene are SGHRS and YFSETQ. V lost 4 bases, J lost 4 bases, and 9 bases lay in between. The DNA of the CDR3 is TGCGCCAGCAGCCACCGAACAGGAAACACCATATATTTT. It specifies CASSHRTGNTIYF.

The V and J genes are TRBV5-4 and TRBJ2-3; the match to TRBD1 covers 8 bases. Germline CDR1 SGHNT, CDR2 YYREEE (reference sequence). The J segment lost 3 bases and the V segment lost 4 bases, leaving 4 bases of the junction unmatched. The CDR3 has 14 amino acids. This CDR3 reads CASSHGQGTDTQYF. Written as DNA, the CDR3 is TGTGCCAGCAGCCATGGACAGGGTACAGATACGCAGTATTTT.